This T cell receptor (beta chain) emerged from a study of T cells in Graves' hyperthyroidism and ophthalmopathy. The investigators amplified TCR beta CDR3 regions from RNA transcripts. The TCR CDR3 first-round RT-PCR relied on the HTBI primer set. TCRdb re-called the multiplex PCR reads through MiXCR, storing one row per CDR3 protein. The sample lists over 550,000 distinct CDR3 sequences, around 17% occurring once. Study observations and caveats: Also found in blood were most expanded thyroid clonotypes above 0.001.

In the case of this clonotype: Its antigen remains unidentified.

Germline V lookup: CDR1 MDHEN, CDR2 SYDVKM. Germline trimming cut 4 bases from V and 7 bases from J; bases unmatched to any gene: 7. The CDR3 totals 14 residues. What was sequenced was blood. This chain links TRBV28 with TRBJ2-7, with 10 positions matching TRBD1. The sequence was collected from a woman younger than 30 with Graves' hyperthyroidism. CDR3 region: CASSSRDRGVEQYF. For the CDR3, the DNA is TGTGCCAGCAGTTCCCGGGACAGGGGCGTTGAGCAGTACTTC.